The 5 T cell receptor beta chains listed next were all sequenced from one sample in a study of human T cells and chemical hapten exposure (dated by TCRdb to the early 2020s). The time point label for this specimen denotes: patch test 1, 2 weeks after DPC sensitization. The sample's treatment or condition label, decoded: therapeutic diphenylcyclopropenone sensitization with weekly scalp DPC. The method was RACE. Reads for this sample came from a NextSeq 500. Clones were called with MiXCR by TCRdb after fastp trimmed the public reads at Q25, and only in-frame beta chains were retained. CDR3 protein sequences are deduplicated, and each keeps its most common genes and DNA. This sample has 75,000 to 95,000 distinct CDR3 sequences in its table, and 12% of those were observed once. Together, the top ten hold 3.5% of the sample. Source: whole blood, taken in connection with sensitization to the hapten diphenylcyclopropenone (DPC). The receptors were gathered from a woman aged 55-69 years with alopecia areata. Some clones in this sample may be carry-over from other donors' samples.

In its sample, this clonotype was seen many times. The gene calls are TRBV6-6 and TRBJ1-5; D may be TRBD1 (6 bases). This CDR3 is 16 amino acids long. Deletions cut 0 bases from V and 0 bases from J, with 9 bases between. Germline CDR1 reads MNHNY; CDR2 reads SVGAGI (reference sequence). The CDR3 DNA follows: TGTGCCAGCAGTTACTCGACAGGATATAGCAATCAGCCCCAGCATTTT. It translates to CASSYSTGYSNQPQHF.

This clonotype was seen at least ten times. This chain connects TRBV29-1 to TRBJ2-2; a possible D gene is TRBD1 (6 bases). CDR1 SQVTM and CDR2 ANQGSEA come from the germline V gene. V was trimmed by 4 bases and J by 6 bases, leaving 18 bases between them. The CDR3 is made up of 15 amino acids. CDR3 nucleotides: TGCAGCGTTGCCGACAGGTCAACCCAGGCCGGGGAGCTGTTTTTT. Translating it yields CSVADRSTQAGELFF.

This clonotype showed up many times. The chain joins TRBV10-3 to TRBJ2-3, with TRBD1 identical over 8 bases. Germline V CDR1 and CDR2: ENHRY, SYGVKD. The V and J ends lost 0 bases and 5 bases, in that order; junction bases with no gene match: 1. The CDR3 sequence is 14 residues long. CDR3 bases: TGTGCCATCAGTGAGTCCACAGGGGGAGATACGCAGTATTTT. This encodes CAISESTGGDTQYF.

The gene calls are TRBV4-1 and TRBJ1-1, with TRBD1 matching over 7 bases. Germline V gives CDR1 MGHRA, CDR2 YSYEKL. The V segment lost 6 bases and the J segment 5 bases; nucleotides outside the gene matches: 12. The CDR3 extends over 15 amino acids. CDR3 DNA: TGCGCCAGCAGTCAATCATATAGGGGGCGGACTGAAGCTTTCTTT. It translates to CASSQSYRGRTEAFF.

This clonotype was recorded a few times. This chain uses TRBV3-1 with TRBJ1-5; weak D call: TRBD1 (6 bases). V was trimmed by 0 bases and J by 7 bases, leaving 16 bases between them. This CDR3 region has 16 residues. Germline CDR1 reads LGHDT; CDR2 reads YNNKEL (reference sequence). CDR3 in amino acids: CASSQDSGGHGQPQHF. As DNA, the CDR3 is TGTGCCAGCAGCCAAGACAGTGGGGGGCACGGGCAGCCCCAGCATTTT.